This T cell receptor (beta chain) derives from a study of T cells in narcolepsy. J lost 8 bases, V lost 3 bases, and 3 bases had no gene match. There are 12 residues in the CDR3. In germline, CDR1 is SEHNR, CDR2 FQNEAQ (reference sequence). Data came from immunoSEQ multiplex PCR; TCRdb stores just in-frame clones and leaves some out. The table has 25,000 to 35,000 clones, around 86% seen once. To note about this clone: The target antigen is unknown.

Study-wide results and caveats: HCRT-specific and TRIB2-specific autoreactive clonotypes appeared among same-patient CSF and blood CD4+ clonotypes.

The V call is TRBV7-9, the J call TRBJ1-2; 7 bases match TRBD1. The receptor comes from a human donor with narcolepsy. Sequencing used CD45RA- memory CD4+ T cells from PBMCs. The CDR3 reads CASSFNRGGYTF. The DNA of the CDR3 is TGTGCCAGCAGCTTCAACAGGGGAGGCTACACCTTC.